This T cell receptor beta chain is drawn from a study of cytomegalovirus exposure and HLA in healthy donors. Amplification used 60 Vbeta primers and 13 Jbeta primers. Data came from immunoSEQ multiplex PCR; TCRdb stores just in-frame clones and leaves some out. The sample consists of roughly 180,000 clones, 65% to 85% of them appearing once. Note on this clone: Its antigen is undetermined.

CDR3 length: 16 residues. Germline CDR1 and CDR2: MRHNA and SNTAGT. Trimming removed 4 bases at V and 2 bases at J, with 15 bases between. Study-level findings and limits: A later analysis appeared to link common viral pathogens to several of the most significant clusters. For TCR beta chains, V- and J-gene trimming was later linked to a missense DCLRE1C variant.

This receptor was identified in a female donor in good health and CMV-seronegative. The sample was PBMCs. The chain couples TRBV6-4 to TRBJ2-1, with D perhaps matching TRBD2 (6 bases). The CDR3 DNA reads TGTGCCAGCAGTGGGGGCGGGACGGAGGCCTACAATGAGCAGTTCTTC. Its protein product is CASSGGGTEAYNEQFF.